The 2 T cell receptor beta chains given below trace back to one sample, sequenced in a study of coeliac disease. Profiled with immunoSEQ multiplex PCR; TCRdb holds only in-frame clones, not every one. The sample has about 5,000 clones, about 71% seen once; the top ten hold roughly 6.3%. Material: lymphocytes from the gut lamina propria. These receptor sequences come from a man between 18 and 29 years old with celiac disease on a gluten-free diet.

The J gene is TRBJ1-2, the V gene TRBV7-3, with D unclear. Germline CDR1 is SGHTA and CDR2 is FQGTGA. Trimming took 5 bases from V and 2 from J, leaving 21 bases between them. The CDR3 contains 17 residues. The CDR3 sequence is CASSPGAMGPVNYGYTF. The CDR3 DNA follows: TGTGCCAGCAGCCCGGGTGCTATGGGTCCCGTCAACTATGGCTACACCTTC.

This clone occurred a few times. The chain joins TRBV7-3 to TRBJ1-1; 7 positions agree with TRBD1. The germline CDR1 and CDR2 sequences are SGHTA and FQGTGA. This CDR3 is built from 14 residues. V dropped 6 bases and J dropped 1; count of bases not matched to a gene: 5. In DNA, the CDR3 is TGTGCCAGCAGTCCAGGGACAGCGAACACTGAAGCTTTCTTT. Translation gives CASSPGTANTEAFF.